These 2 T cell receptor beta chains were all obtained from the same sample, sequenced in a study of blood T cell repertoires in COVID-19. Repertoires were generated with immunoSEQ multiplex PCR, while TCRdb's copy carries only in-frame clones and drops some. The sample yields approximately 300,000 clones, more than 80% seen once. The material sequenced was peripheral blood. The receptors were gathered from a young woman with COVID-19, enrolled during active disease.

The chain combines TRBV28 with TRBJ2-1; TRBD2 is a possible D gene (6 bases). This CDR3 comprises 16 residues. Germline V CDR1 and CDR2: MDHEN, SYDVKM. V lost 3 bases and J 3 bases, leaving 15 bases between the germline ends. CDR3 bases: TGTGCCAGCAGTTTCGTGCAGGTGGGGGGCTACAATGAGCAGTTCTTC. This codes for CASSFVQVGGYNEQFF.

This chain links TRBV3-1 (or the pseudogene TRBV3-2) with TRBJ1-2; D not certain. The CDR3 runs 15 residues. Trimming stripped 4 bases from V and 0 bases from J, with 12 bases between. Germline CDR1 LGHDT, CDR2 YNNKEL (reference sequence). DNA for the CDR3: TGTGCCAGCAGCCGAGGAGCCGGCTCTAACTATGGCTACACCTTC. This sequence encodes CASSRGAGSNYGYTF.